The source of this TCR beta chain is a study of blood T cell repertoires in COVID-19. Study-level background: The analysed material was cDNA or gDNA that came from T cells, B-cell-depleted T cells, or PBMCs.

Measured with immunoSEQ multiplex PCR; TCRdb has only the in-frame clones, and not every one. The repertoire holds about 140,000 clones, around 90% seen once, with 1.5% to 2% in the top ten. V lost 6 bases and J lost 6, with 17 bases in between. The CDR3 sequence is 15 residues long. Germline loops: CDR1 SGHTA, CDR2 FQGTGA. By sample fraction, this clone is large (0.1 to 1%). This clonotype was sampled from a man aged 70 or older with acute or convalescent COVID-19. Sequenced sample: peripheral blood. The chain combines TRBV7-3 with TRBJ1-4, with no clear D. The CDR3 coding sequence is TGTGCCAGCAGTACGCTCGAGACGAGGTATGAAAAACTGTTTTTT. Translation: CASSTLETRYEKLFF.